Following are 27 T cell receptor beta chains from one sample sequenced in a study of blood T cells in healthy people across ages. A second about 6 to 12 cycle PCR used barcoded and J-beta primers. One entry per CDR3 protein, called by TCRdb with MiXCR from the 5' RACE reads. The table has roughly 800,000 distinct CDR3 sequences, approximately 35% seen once. Sequencing was carried out using blood. These receptors all come from a man aged 18 to 29 in good health.

This clonotype was observed a few times. The CDR3 protein is CASSLFGQAFQETQYF. The CDR3 DNA follows: TGTGCCAGCAGCTTATTTGGACAGGCCTTCCAAGAGACCCAGTACTTC. This sequence joins TRBV11-1 and TRBJ2-5; 7 bases are shared with TRBD1. The CDR3 totals 16 residues. Germline assignment: CDR1 SGHAT and CDR2 FQDESV (reference sequence). With 2 bases clipped from V and 1 base from J, the junction kept 7 bases outside the gene matches.

In this sample, this clonotype turned up once. The chain uses TRBV9 and TRBJ2-4; weak D call: TRBD2 (6 bases). CDR3 length: 16 amino acids. CDR1 SGDLS and CDR2 YYNGEE come from the germline V gene. V lost 2 bases and J lost 9, with 21 bases in between. The CDR3: CASSVDGGAEGSIQYF. In DNA, the CDR3 is TGTGCCAGCAGCGTCGACGGAGGGGCGGAGGGGAGCATTCAGTACTTC.

The chain joins TRBV29-1 to TRBJ1-1; 9 positions match TRBD1. The J segment lost 5 bases and the V segment lost 8 bases, leaving 9 bases of the junction unmatched. This CDR3 region has 13 residues. The germline gives CDR1 SQVTM, CDR2 ANQGSEA. The CDR3 bases are TGCAGCACGAAGGGGACAGGGAATACTGAAGCTTTCTTT. This gives the protein CSTKGTGNTEAFF.

This clonotype has ten or more counts. The chain is built from TRBV20-1 and TRBJ1-2; TRBD1 agrees at 7 bases. The CDR3 sequence is 12 residues long. Germline V gives CDR1 DFQATT, CDR2 SNEGSKA (reference sequence). Losses at the gene ends were 3 bases for V and 8 bases for J; bases not matched to a gene: 6. Here the CDR3 DNA reads TGCAGTGCTAGCAGACAGGGCTCGGGCTACACCTTC. Amino acid sequence: CSASRQGSGYTF.

The chain combines TRBV5-5 with TRBJ2-3, with D unresolved. In germline, CDR1 is SGHKS, CDR2 YYEKEE (reference sequence). V dropped 4 bases and J dropped 10 bases, with 25 bases sitting between them. The CDR3 has 16 amino acids. The CDR3: CASSGVMAESRQAQYF. CDR3 coding DNA: TGTGCCAGCAGCGGCGTAATGGCAGAATCTCGCCAGGCGCAGTATTTT. Together with reference TRBV5-5 and TRBJ2-3, the CDR3 gives the full variable domain: DAGVTQSPTHLIKTRGQQVTLRCSPISGHKSVSWYQQVLGQGPQFIFQYYEKEERGRGNFPDRFSARQFPNYSSELNVNALLLGDSALYLCASSGVMAESRQAQYFGPGTRLTVL.

The rearrangement links TRBV11-2 to TRBJ1-1, with TRBD1 as a possible D gene (6 bases). Germline-derived CDR1 and CDR2 are SGHAT and FQNNGV. Trimming pared 5 bases from V and 3 bases from J, leaving 19 bases between. The length of the CDR3 is 16 residues. The CDR3: CASSLHLRGSDTEAFF. CDR3 nucleotides: TGTGCCAGCAGCCTACACCTCAGGGGTTCGGACACTGAAGCTTTCTTT. Combining the CDR3 with reference TRBV11-2 and TRBJ1-1 gives the whole variable domain EAGVAQSPRYKIIEKRQSVAFWCNPISGHATLYWYQQILGQGPKLLIQFQNNGVVDDSQLPKDRFSAERLKGVDSTLKIQPAKLEDSAVYLCASSLHLRGSDTEAFFGQGTRLTVV.

As for this clonotype: Relative to the germline gene, one junction end is altered; a read error may explain this. The gene calls are TRBV7-2 and TRBJ2-1; 13 bases fit TRBD2. Germline loops: CDR1 SGHTA, CDR2 FQGNSA. The CDR3 sequence is 17 residues long. As DNA, the CDR3 is TGTGCCAGCAGCCCACGATCGACTAGCGGGGGGTACAATGAGCGGTTCTTC. Its translation: CASSPRSTSGGYNERFF.

The chain has TRBV28 and TRBJ2-1; 14 nucleotides align to TRBD2. The CDR3 totals 16 residues. Germline V lookup: CDR1 MDHEN, CDR2 SYDVKM. V lost 8 bases to trimming and J lost 4 bases; unmatched junction nucleotides: 7. This CDR3 reads CASSGLAGGPYNEQFF. In DNA form, the CDR3 reads TGTGCCAGCTCTGGACTAGCGGGGGGACCTTACAATGAGCAGTTCTTC.

The gene calls are TRBV20-1 and TRBJ2-7; TRBD2 matches 7 bases. Trimming cost V 6 bases and J 7 bases; bases outside gene matches: 18. Germline values: CDR1 DFQATT, CDR2 SNEGSKA (reference sequence). The CDR3 spans 15 residues. The CDR3 loop is CSAGSSGGGYNEQYF. For the CDR3, the DNA is TGCAGTGCAGGGTCCTCGGGGGGTGGTTACAATGAGCAGTACTTC.

This clonotype was counted at least ten times. Mismatch with germline at one junction end may stem from a read error. The rearrangement uses TRBV5-1 and TRBJ2-7, with 10 bases fitting TRBD1. The CDR3 contains 15 residues. Germline CDR1 is SGHRS and CDR2 is YFSETQ. The CDR3 loop is CASSLTGGSSYEQYF. The DNA of the CDR3 is TGTGCCAGCAGCTTGACAGGGGGCAGCTCCTACGAGCAGTACTTC. Combining the CDR3 with reference TRBV5-1 and TRBJ2-7 gives the whole variable domain KAGVTQTPRYLIKTRGQQVTLSCSPISGHRSVSWYQQTPGQGLQFLFEYFSETQRNKGNFPGRFSGRQFSNSRSEMNVSTLELGDSALYLCASSLTGGSSYEQYFGPGTRLTVT.

The chain employs TRBV7-3 and TRBJ1-1; a possible D gene is TRBD1 (5 bases). Trimming took off 5 bases at V and 6 bases at J, with 19 bases between the two ends. CDR1 and CDR2 from the germline V gene are SGHTA and FQGTGA. This CDR3 region has 15 residues. The CDR3 region is CASSRLPGSVAEAFF. In nucleotides, the CDR3 is TGTGCCAGCAGCCGACTACCAGGGTCCGTTGCTGAAGCTTTCTTT.

The chain uses TRBV7-2 and TRBJ1-5; 7 bases fit TRBD1. V lost 5 bases to trimming and J lost 7 bases; unmatched junction nucleotides: 5. Germline values: CDR1 SGHTA, CDR2 FQGNSA. This CDR3 is 13 amino acids long. The DNA for the CDR3 is TGTGCCAGCAGCCGCAGGGGGAGGCAGCCCCAGCATTTT. Protein sequence: CASSRRGRQPQHF.

The sample holds a few counts of this clonotype. The chain has TRBV4-2 and TRBJ2-3; a possible D gene is TRBD1 (5 bases). CDR3 length: 14 amino acids. Deletions cut 1 base from V and 2 bases from J, with 7 bases between. Germline V lookup: CDR1 LGHNA, CDR2 YNFKEQ. The CDR3 spells CASSQGQTTDTQYF. The CDR3 coding sequence is TGTGCCAGCAGCCAAGGACAGACCACAGATACGCAGTATTTT.

The rearrangement joins TRBV29-1 to TRBJ2-3, with D maybe TRBD2 (5 bases). With 4 bases removed from V and 4 bases from J, the gap between germline ends came to 18 bases. Germline V gives CDR1 SQVTM, CDR2 ANQGSEA. The CDR3 runs 15 residues. The CDR3, as DNA: TGCAGCGTTGTACAAGCGGTGGGCCGTGCAGATACGCAGTATTTT. Translation gives CSVVQAVGRADTQYF.

This clonotype appeared a few times. This chain connects TRBV20-1 to TRBJ1-2, with a weak D call TRBD1 (6 bases). The germline V gene has CDR1 DFQATT and CDR2 SNEGSKA (reference sequence). This CDR3 is 13 amino acids long. V was pared by 2 bases and J by 8 bases, with 15 bases between. This chain's CDR3 is CSARLPGARGYTF. CDR3 nucleotide sequence: TGCAGTGCTAGACTCCCAGGGGCCCGGGGCTACACCTTC.

This clonotype has ten or more counts. The chain links TRBV28 to TRBJ2-3; TRBD1 matches 7 bases. With V trimmed by 4 bases and J by 8 bases, 18 bases remained unmatched. Germline V gene lookup returns CDR1 MDHEN and CDR2 SYDVKM. CDR3 size: 17 residues. The CDR3 reads CASSSLETGPGSSTQYF. In DNA form, the CDR3 reads TGTGCCAGCAGTTCCCTAGAGACAGGGCCGGGTTCGAGTACGCAGTATTTT.

The rearrangement uses TRBV5-6 and TRBJ2-3; D tentatively reads TRBD1 or TRBD2 (5 bases each). Trimming removed 6 bases from V and 6 bases from J, with 17 bases in between. This CDR3 is 14 amino acids long. Germline lookup yields CDR1 SGHDT and CDR2 YYEEEE. As DNA, the CDR3 is TGTGCCAGCAATGGGGCGCCCACTAGTGATACGCAGTATTTT. Protein: CASNGAPTSDTQYF. Full variable domain (missing parts from reference TRBV5-6 and TRBJ2-3): DAGVTQSPTHLIKTRGQQVTLRCSPKSGHDTVSWYQQALGQGPQFIFQYYEEEERQRGNFPDRFSGHQFPNYSSELNVNALLLGDSALYLCASNGAPTSDTQYFGPGTRLTVL.

This chain uses TRBV2 with TRBJ1-2, with no clear D. V lost 3 bases and J lost 3, with 8 bases in between. Looked up from germline, CDR1 is SNHLY and CDR2 is FYNNEI. The CDR3 loop spans 13 amino acids. The CDR3 reads CASSEGGDYGYTF. CDR3 coding DNA: TGTGCCAGCAGTGAGGGCGGAGACTATGGCTACACCTTC.

This clonotype was counted only a few times. V and J are TRBV10-3 and TRBJ1-2; TRBD1 is a possible D gene (6 bases). V dropped 7 bases and J dropped 7 bases, with 19 bases sitting between them. CDR1 ENHRY and CDR2 SYGVKD come from the germline V gene. The CDR3 is 14 amino acids. CDR3 sequence (DNA): TGTGCCATCACCAAGACAGGTGGTCGGGGTGGCTACACCTTC. The encoded protein is CAITKTGGRGGYTF.

This clonotype has a handful of counts. The chain carries TRBV12-3 or TRBV12-4 and TRBJ2-5; 8 nucleotides agree with TRBD2. CDR3 length: 13 amino acids. Trimming cost V 4 bases and J 11 bases; bases outside gene matches: 9. The CDR3 DNA follows: TGTGCCAGCAGTTCCCGGGGGGGCCAACGGCAGTACTTC. Translation gives CASSSRGGQRQYF.

In regard to this clonotype: A read error may account for a junction end that differs from germline. J is TRBJ2-1 and V is TRBV9; TRBD1 agrees at 7 bases. Germline CDR1 reads SGDLS; CDR2 reads YYNGEE. This CDR3 region has 15 residues. The CDR3 DNA reads TGTGCCAGCAGCGTCGGGACAGAACCCTACAATGAGCGGTTCTTC. This gives the protein CASSVGTEPYNERFF.

The genes are TRBV13 and TRBJ2-7, with D perhaps matching TRBD2 (5 bases). V gave up 7 bases and J gave up 0 bases, with 13 bases separating them. Germline CDR1 and CDR2: PRHDT and FYEKMQ (reference sequence). This CDR3 is 14 amino acids long. The CDR3 DNA is TGTGCCAGCACCCTAGGAGGCCGCTCCTACGAGCAGTACTTC. Protein product: CASTLGGRSYEQYF.

The chain couples TRBV4-1 to TRBJ2-3; the match to TRBD2 covers 7 bases. Germline assignment: CDR1 MGHRA and CDR2 YSYEKL. Trimming took 1 base from V and 4 from J; bases not matched to a gene: 11. There are 17 residues in the CDR3. CDR3 protein: CASSQALGGGRADTQYF. The CDR3 DNA is TGCGCCAGCAGCCAAGCCCTTGGGGGGGGAAGGGCAGATACGCAGTATTTT.

This clonotype was recorded a few times. V usage is TRBV20-1 and J usage is TRBJ1-5; TRBD1 might be the D (6 bases). From germline, CDR1 is DFQATT and CDR2 SNEGSKA (reference sequence). The CDR3 loop spans 15 amino acids. V was trimmed by 4 bases and J by 5 bases, leaving 18 bases between them. In DNA, the CDR3 is TGCAGTGCTACCGAGGCGACAGGAGTCCATCAGCCCCAGCATTTT. This codes for CSATEATGVHQPQHF.

This clonotype came up many times. V usage is TRBV25-1 and J usage is TRBJ2-5, with D possibly being TRBD1 (5 bases). The CDR3 spans 15 residues. Trimming left V 3 bases short and J 4 bases short, with 15 bases between. Germline CDR1 and CDR2: MGHDK and SYGVNS. CDR3 protein: CASSERQSMRETQYF. As DNA, the CDR3 is TGTGCCAGCAGTGAGAGACAGTCCATGAGAGAGACCCAGTACTTC. Based on the CDR3 plus reference TRBV25-1 and TRBJ2-5, the full variable domain is EADIYQTPRYLVIGTGKKITLECSQTMGHDKMYWYQQDPGMELHLIHYSYGVNSTEKGDLSSESTVSRIRTEHFPLTLESARPSHTSQYLCASSERQSMRETQYFGPGTRLLVL.

This CDR3 reads CASSQDVGSSYSNEKLFF. The CDR3 coding sequence is TGTGCCAGCAGCCAAGATGTCGGGAGTAGTTATAGTAATGAAAAACTGTTTTTT. V usage is TRBV4-2 and J usage is TRBJ1-4; D gene uncertain. Germline V lookup: CDR1 LGHNA, CDR2 YNFKEQ. This CDR3 has 18 residues. V lost 0 bases to trimming and J lost 4 bases, with 18 bases between them.

Notes on this clonotype: Just one base apart from a much larger clone, this may be a read error. V is TRBV5-5 and J is TRBJ2-1; D is possibly TRBD2 (5 bases). The CDR3 is made up of 14 amino acids. V shed 4 bases and J shed 9 bases, with 17 bases lying between them. The germline V gene encodes CDR1 SGHKS and CDR2 YYEKEE (reference sequence). The CDR3: CASSPGLPLTEQFF. CDR3 nucleotide sequence: TGTGCCAGCAGCCCTGGACTTCCCCTCACTGAGCAGTTCTTC. The full variable domain, rest sourced from reference TRBV5-5 and TRBJ2-1, is DAGVTQSPTHLIKTRGQQVTLRCSPISGHKSVSWYQQVLGQGPQFIFQYYEKEERGRGNFPDRFSARQFPNYSSELNVNALLLGDSALYLCASSPGLPLTEQFFGPGTRLTVL.